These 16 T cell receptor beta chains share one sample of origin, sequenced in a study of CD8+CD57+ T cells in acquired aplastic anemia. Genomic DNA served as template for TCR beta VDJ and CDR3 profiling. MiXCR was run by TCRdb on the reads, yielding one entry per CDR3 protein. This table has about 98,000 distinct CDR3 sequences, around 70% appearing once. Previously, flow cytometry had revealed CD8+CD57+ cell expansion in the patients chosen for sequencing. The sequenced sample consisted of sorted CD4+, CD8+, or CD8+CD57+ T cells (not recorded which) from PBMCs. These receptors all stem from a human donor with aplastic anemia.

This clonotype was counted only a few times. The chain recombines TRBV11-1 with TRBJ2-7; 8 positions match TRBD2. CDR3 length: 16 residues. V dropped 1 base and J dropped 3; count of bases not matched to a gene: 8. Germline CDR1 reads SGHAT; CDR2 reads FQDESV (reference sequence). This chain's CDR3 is CASSLGVTSGIYEQYF. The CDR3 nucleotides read TGTGCCAGCAGCTTAGGGGTTACTAGCGGAATCTACGAGCAGTACTTC.

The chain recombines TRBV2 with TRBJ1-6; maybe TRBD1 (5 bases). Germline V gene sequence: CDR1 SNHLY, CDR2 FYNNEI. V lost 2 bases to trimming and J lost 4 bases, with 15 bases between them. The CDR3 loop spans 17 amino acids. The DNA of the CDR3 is TGTGCCAGCAGTGAATATTCCAGGGTGCGGTATAATTCACCCCTCCACTTT. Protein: CASSEYSRVRYNSPLHF.

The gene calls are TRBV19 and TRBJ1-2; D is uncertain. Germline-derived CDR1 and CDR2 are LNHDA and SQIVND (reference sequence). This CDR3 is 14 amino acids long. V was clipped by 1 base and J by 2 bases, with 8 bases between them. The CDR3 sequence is CASSIGAGNYGYTF. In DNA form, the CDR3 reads TGTGCCAGTAGTATAGGTGCGGGAAACTATGGCTACACCTTC.

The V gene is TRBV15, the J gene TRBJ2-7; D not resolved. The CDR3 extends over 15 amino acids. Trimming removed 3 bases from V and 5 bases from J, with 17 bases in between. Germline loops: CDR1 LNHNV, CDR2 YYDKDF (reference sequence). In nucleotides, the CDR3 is TGTGCCACCAGCAGGGATACTTCTATTGGGGACGAGCAGTACTTC. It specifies CATSRDTSIGDEQYF. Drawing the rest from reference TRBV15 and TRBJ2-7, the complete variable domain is DAMVIQNPRYQVTQFGKPVTLSCSQTLNHNVMYWYQQKSSQAPKLLFHYYDKDFNNEADTPDNFQSRRPNTSFCFLDIRSPGLGDTAMYLCATSRDTSIGDEQYFGPGTRLTVT.

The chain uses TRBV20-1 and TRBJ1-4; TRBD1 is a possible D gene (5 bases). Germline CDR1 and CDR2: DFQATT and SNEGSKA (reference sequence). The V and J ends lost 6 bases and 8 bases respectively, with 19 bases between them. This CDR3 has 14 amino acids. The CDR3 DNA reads TGCAGTGCGCCCCGTGGGGCGGGTCAGGAAAAACTGTTTTTT. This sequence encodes CSAPRGAGQEKLFF.

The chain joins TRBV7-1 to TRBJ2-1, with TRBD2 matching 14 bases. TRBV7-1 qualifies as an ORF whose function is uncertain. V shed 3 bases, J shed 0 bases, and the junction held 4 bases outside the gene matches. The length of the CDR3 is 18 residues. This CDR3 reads CASSSGTSGGSSYNEQFF. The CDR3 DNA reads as TGTGCCAGCAGCTCTGGGACTAGCGGGGGAAGCTCCTACAATGAGCAGTTCTTC.

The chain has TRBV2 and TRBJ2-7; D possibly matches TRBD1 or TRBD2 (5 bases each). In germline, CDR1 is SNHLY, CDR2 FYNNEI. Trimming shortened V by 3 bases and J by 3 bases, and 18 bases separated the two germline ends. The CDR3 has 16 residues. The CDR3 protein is CASSDPPGRTGYEQYF. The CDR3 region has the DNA TGTGCCAGCAGTGACCCACCGGGACGGACGGGCTACGAGCAGTACTTC.

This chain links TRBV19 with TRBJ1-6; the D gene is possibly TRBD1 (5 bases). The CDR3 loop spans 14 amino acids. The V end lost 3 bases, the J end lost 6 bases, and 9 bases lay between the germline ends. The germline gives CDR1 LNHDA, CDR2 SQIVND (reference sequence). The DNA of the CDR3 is TGTGCCAGTAGTATCGGACAAGTTAATTCACCCCTCCACTTT. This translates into CASSIGQVNSPLHF.

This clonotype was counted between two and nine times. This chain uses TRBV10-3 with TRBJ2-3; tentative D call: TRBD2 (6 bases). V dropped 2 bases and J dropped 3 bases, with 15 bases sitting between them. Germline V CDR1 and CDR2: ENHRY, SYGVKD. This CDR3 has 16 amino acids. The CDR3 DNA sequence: TGTGCCATCAGTGAGACTATAGCGGTAAGGACAGATACGCAGTATTTT. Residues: CAISETIAVRTDTQYF.

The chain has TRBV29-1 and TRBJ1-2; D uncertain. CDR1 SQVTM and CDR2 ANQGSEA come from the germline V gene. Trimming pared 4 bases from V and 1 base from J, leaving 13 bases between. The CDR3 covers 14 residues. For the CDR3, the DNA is TGCAGCGTTGGCCCAATACCCTATAACTATGGCTACACCTTC. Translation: CSVGPIPYNYGYTF.

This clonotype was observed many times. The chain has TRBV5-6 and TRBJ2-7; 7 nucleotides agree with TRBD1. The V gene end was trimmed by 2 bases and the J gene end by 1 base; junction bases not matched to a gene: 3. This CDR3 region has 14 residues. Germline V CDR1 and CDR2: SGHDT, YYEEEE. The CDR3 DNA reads TGTGCCAGCAGCTTTAGGGGACAGTCCTACGAGCAGTACTTC. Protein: CASSFRGQSYEQYF.

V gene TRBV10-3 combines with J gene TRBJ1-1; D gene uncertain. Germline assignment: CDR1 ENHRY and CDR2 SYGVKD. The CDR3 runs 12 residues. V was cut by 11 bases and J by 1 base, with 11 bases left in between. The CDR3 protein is CASGGRNTEAFF. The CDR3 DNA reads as TGTGCCTCAGGAGGGAGGAACACTGAAGCTTTCTTT.

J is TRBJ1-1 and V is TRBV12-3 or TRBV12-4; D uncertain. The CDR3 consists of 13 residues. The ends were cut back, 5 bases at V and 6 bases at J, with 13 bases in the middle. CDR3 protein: CASSLDQIAEAFF. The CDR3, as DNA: TGTGCCAGCAGTCTGGACCAAATCGCTGAAGCTTTCTTT.

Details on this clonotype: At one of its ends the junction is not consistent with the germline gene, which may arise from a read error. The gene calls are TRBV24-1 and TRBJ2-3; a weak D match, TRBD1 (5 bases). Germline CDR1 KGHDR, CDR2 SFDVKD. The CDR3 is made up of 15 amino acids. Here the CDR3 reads CATSEPGQGADTQYF. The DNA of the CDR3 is TGTGCCACCAGTGAGCCGGGTCAGGGCGCAGACACGCAGTATTTT.

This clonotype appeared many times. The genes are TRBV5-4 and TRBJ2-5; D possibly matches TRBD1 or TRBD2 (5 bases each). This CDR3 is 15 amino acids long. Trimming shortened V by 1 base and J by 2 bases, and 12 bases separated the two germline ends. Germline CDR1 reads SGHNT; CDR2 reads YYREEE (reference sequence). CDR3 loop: CASSLYEGRQETQYF. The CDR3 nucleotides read TGTGCCAGCAGCTTGTACGAGGGACGACAAGAGACCCAGTACTTC.

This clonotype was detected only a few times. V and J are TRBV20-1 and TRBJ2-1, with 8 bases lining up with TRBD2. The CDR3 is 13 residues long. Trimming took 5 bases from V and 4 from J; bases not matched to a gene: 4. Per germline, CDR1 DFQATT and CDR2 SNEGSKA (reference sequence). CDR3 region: CSAGLALYNEQFF. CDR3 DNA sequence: TGCAGTGCTGGACTAGCTCTTTACAATGAGCAGTTCTTC.